This entry concerns a single TCR beta chain. Its target is unknown. This entry is derived from a study of shared clonotypes between healthy human individuals. Across the study: CD4 naive and CD4 memory each took three plates per donor, while CD8 naive took two and CD8 memory one.

Sequencing used immunoSEQ multiplex PCR; TCRdb keeps in-frame clones, though not all of them. The sample has millions of clones, over 90% seen once. From CD4+ cells came CD45RA+ naive and CD45RA-negative memory subsets. Study conclusions and caveats: Generally, naive subsets (rather than memory subsets) showed larger estimated richness.

V dropped 3 bases and J dropped 4 bases, with 12 bases sitting between them. Germline V gene data show CDR1 as MDHEN and CDR2 as SYDVKM. There are 14 residues in the CDR3. This sequence originates from a man between 18 and 35 years old in good health. Some clones in this sample may be carry-over from other donors' samples. Sequencing was performed on naive CD4+ T cells from PBMCs. Stated subset: CD45RA+ positively selected. The chain uses TRBV28 and TRBJ2-5; D may be TRBD1 (5 bases). The CDR3 reads CASSFGQGGETQYF. CDR3 bases: TGTGCCAGCAGTTTCGGCCAGGGCGGAGAGACCCAGTACTTC.